Here is one T cell receptor beta chain with its context. Its antigen remains unknown. V was clipped by 6 bases and J by 1 base, with 12 bases between them. The CDR3 totals 14 residues. Germline V gene sequence: CDR1 MNHEY, CDR2 SMNVEV (reference sequence). This record belongs to a study of T cell responses to AZD1222 COVID-19 vaccine. Findings and limits, study-wide: Spike regions recognized by vaccine-associated CD4 TCRs spanned the protein, led by 160-218 and 743-854. Donors skewed white British and female; clonal diversity was possibly underestimated. AZD1222 recipients seropositive at baseline numbered only 5 or 6.

Method: immunoSEQ multiplex PCR; TCRdb's copy keeps in-frame clones and lacks some. The data contain about 150,000 clones, under 95% of them seen just once; the ten biggest clones take up just under 2%. Sample: peripheral blood, taken 28 days after the second AZD1222 dose. The chain links TRBV27 to TRBJ1-2; maybe TRBD1 (5 bases). The source is an adult who received the AZD1222 COVID-19 vaccine. The CDR3 coding sequence is TGTGCCAGCAGGCGGACACCCGTTAACTATGGCTACACCTTC. Translating gives CASRRTPVNYGYTF.